A single sample is the source of the 31 T cell receptor beta chains below, sequenced in a study of blood T cells in healthy people across ages. The use of a sample-barcoded 5' primer and a J-beta primer mix characterized a second PCR of about 7 to 12 cycles. TCRdb reprocessed the 5' RACE reads via MiXCR and lists one record per CDR3 protein. The table lists over 1.5 million distinct CDR3 sequences, 40% to 55% of them singletons. The specimen was blood. The receptors were gathered from a woman in her thirties or forties in good health.

In DNA, the CDR3 is TGTGCCAGCAGCTTAGTCGGGGAGTTGTATGGCTACACCTTC. Translation gives CASSLVGELYGYTF. The chain recombines TRBV11-2 with TRBJ1-2; D is unclear. Trimming shortened V by 1 base and J by 5 bases, and 11 bases separated the two germline ends. Germline V gene sequence: CDR1 SGHAT, CDR2 FQNNGV. The CDR3 consists of 14 residues. The variable domain in full, completed from reference TRBV11-2 and TRBJ1-2, reads EAGVAQSPRYKIIEKRQSVAFWCNPISGHATLYWYQQILGQGPKLLIQFQNNGVVDDSQLPKDRFSAERLKGVDSTLKIQPAKLEDSAVYLCASSLVGELYGYTFGSGTRLTVV.

V usage is TRBV7-2 and J usage is TRBJ2-3; TRBD2 agrees at 10 bases. This CDR3 comprises 14 residues. J lost 7 bases, V lost 4 bases, and 5 bases had no gene match. Germline V CDR1 and CDR2: SGHTA, FQGNSA. The CDR3: CASSSGLAANTQYF. The CDR3 coding sequence is TGTGCCAGCAGCTCCGGACTAGCGGCGAATACGCAGTATTTT.

The chain couples TRBV24-1 to TRBJ2-1; no clear D. V was pared by 2 bases and J by 2 bases, with 12 bases between. This CDR3 is built from 16 residues. Germline values: CDR1 KGHDR, CDR2 SFDVKD. The CDR3 protein is CATSDYDPDAYNEQFF. The CDR3 coding sequence is TGTGCCACCAGTGATTATGACCCGGACGCCTACAATGAGCAGTTCTTC.

This clonotype was seen a few times. The CDR3 loop is CASTHRVTNEKLFF. For the CDR3, the DNA is TGTGCCAGCACCCACAGGGTCACTAATGAAAAACTGTTTTTT. The V call is TRBV12-3 or TRBV12-4, the J call TRBJ1-4; D might be TRBD1 (6 bases). The CDR3 has 14 residues. Trimming took off 7 bases at V and 2 bases at J, with 11 bases between the two ends.

The rearrangement uses TRBV20-1 and TRBJ2-1, with 7 nucleotides matching TRBD2. Per the germline V gene, CDR1 is DFQATT and CDR2 is SNEGSKA (reference sequence). The CDR3 loop spans 16 amino acids. Germline trimming cut 1 base from V and 8 bases from J; bases unmatched to any gene: 14. The CDR3 loop reads CSARGGGKLPFDEQFF. The DNA for the CDR3 is TGCAGTGCTAGAGGGGGGGGGAAACTTCCGTTTGATGAGCAGTTCTTC.

J is TRBJ1-2 and V is TRBV5-4; D unresolved. The CDR3 is 15 amino acids. Deletions cut 1 base from V and 4 bases from J, with 14 bases between. CDR1 and CDR2 from the germline V gene are SGHNT and YYREEE (reference sequence). CDR3 sequence (DNA): TGTGCCAGCAGCTTGCCGGGCAGAAACATCTATGGCTACACCTTC. Its protein is CASSLPGRNIYGYTF.

The J gene is TRBJ2-1, the V gene TRBV6-2 or TRBV6-3; D might be TRBD2 (5 bases). Per germline, CDR1 MNHEY and CDR2 SVGEGT. Trimming cost V 7 bases and J 8 bases, with 12 bases left between them. The CDR3 extends over 12 amino acids. CDR3 DNA sequence: TGTGCCAGCACCACCCCGAGGGATGAGCAGTTCTTC. It translates to CASTTPRDEQFF.

The gene calls are TRBV7-2 and TRBJ2-3; perhaps TRBD2 as D (5 bases). There are 15 residues in the CDR3. V dropped 3 bases and J dropped 11 bases, with 21 bases sitting between them. Germline loops: CDR1 SGHTA, CDR2 FQGNSA. DNA for the CDR3: TGTGCCAGCAGCTTGCCCCCTTTGAGGGCCCAAAAGCAGTATTTT. Translated, it gives CASSLPPLRAQKQYF.

This chain joins TRBV29-1 and TRBJ1-4; weak D call: TRBD1 (5 bases). Trimming removed 4 bases at V and 5 bases at J, with 11 bases between. Germline V gene sequence: CDR1 SQVTM, CDR2 ANQGSEA. This CDR3 spans 13 amino acids. The CDR3 DNA reads TGCAGCGTTGGACGGGGGGAAAATGAAAAACTGTTTTTT. As protein: CSVGRGENEKLFF.

The chain couples TRBV4-3 to TRBJ2-1, with TRBD1 identical over 9 bases. This CDR3 is 15 amino acids long. Germline values: CDR1 LGHNA, CDR2 YSLEER. With 0 bases clipped from V and 8 bases from J, the junction kept 5 bases outside the gene matches. The CDR3 sequence: CASSQDGQGFDEQFF. CDR3 sequence (DNA): TGCGCCAGCAGCCAAGACGGACAGGGGTTCGATGAGCAGTTCTTC.

The V and J genes are TRBV20-1 and TRBJ1-5; 9 nucleotides line up with TRBD1. This CDR3 is 14 amino acids long. The ends lost 3 bases at V and 7 bases at J; junction bases unmatched: 7. Germline lookup yields CDR1 DFQATT and CDR2 SNEGSKA (reference sequence). The CDR3 sequence: CSARGAGQGQPQHF. The CDR3 DNA follows: TGCAGTGCTAGGGGAGCGGGACAGGGCCAGCCCCAGCATTTT.

The rearrangement uses TRBV29-1 and TRBJ2-1; the match to TRBD2 covers 7 bases. After removal of 4 bases from V and 3 bases from J, the junction contained 6 bases not matched to a gene. CDR1 and CDR2 from the germline V gene are SQVTM and ANQGSEA. The CDR3 spans 14 residues. CDR3 sequence reads: CSVVRERDYNEQFF. Here the CDR3 DNA reads TGCAGCGTTGTTCGGGAGCGGGACTACAATGAGCAGTTCTTC.

V usage is TRBV11-2 and J usage is TRBJ2-5; D may be TRBD2 (5 bases). This CDR3 contains 16 residues. Germline V gene data show CDR1 as SGHAT and CDR2 as FQNNGV. V was trimmed by 1 base and J by 0 bases, leaving 12 bases between them. The DNA for the CDR3 is TGTGCCAGCAGCTTAGTTTTACTAGGAGACCAAGAGACCCAGTACTTC. This encodes CASSLVLLGDQETQYF.

This clonotype was seen a few times. The V gene is TRBV12-3 or TRBV12-4, the J gene TRBJ2-3, with unresolved D. Trimming took off 5 bases at V and 2 bases at J, with 11 bases between the two ends. This CDR3 region has 14 residues. CDR3 in amino acids: CASSRTRSTDTQYF. CDR3 nucleotides: TGTGCCAGCAGTAGGACCAGATCCACAGATACGCAGTATTTT.

This chain links TRBV20-1 with TRBJ2-3; a possible D gene is TRBD2 (6 bases). Germline CDR1 is DFQATT and CDR2 is SNEGSKA (reference sequence). CDR3 length: 16 amino acids. Trimming removed 6 bases at V and 6 bases at J, with 25 bases between. CDR3 nucleotides: TGCAGTGCCGGAAACCTACTAGCTAACCTAGGGGATACGCAGTATTTT. Translation gives CSAGNLLANLGDTQYF.

This clonotype was found a few times. Here the CDR3 reads CASSLTSARTNEQFF. CDR3 nucleotide sequence: TGTGCCAGCAGTCTGACTAGCGCCCGAACGAATGAGCAGTTCTTC. The chain recombines TRBV6-2 or TRBV6-3 with TRBJ2-1, with 8 positions matching TRBD2. After removal of 5 bases from V and 7 bases from J, the junction contained 10 bases not matched to a gene. Germline assignment: CDR1 MNHEY and CDR2 SVGEGT. The CDR3 extends over 15 amino acids.

At least ten counts were recorded for this clonotype. V usage is TRBV29-1 and J usage is TRBJ2-1; 9 bases are shared with TRBD2. With V trimmed by 2 bases and J by 5 bases, 7 bases remained unmatched. This CDR3 has 15 residues. The germline CDR1 and CDR2 sequences are SQVTM and ANQGSEA. The CDR3: CSVEPPSGVDNEQFF. In nucleotides, the CDR3 is TGCAGCGTTGAACCCCCTAGCGGGGTTGACAATGAGCAGTTCTTC.

This clonotype was seen a handful of times. The chain has TRBV20-1 and TRBJ2-5; TRBD1 matches at 7 bases. Trimming at V came to 6 bases and at J to 1 base, leaving 11 bases not matched to a gene. Germline V gene lookup returns CDR1 DFQATT and CDR2 SNEGSKA (reference sequence). This CDR3 is built from 15 residues. CDR3 DNA: TGCAGTGCCGATGGAGACCGGGACAGCCAAGAGACCCAGTACTTC. This gives the protein CSADGDRDSQETQYF.

CDR3 sequence reads: CASNGTPSYEQYF. The CDR3 DNA is TGTGCCAGCAACGGTACGCCTTCCTACGAGCAGTACTTC. The chain joins TRBV28 to TRBJ2-7; D is undetermined. Germline V gene sequence: CDR1 MDHEN, CDR2 SYDVKM. V was cut by 7 bases and J by 1 base, with 11 bases left in between. This CDR3 has 13 amino acids.

The chain recombines TRBV6-6 with TRBJ2-3; 9 bases align to TRBD2. The V gene's germline CDR1 is MNHNY and CDR2 SVGAGI (reference sequence). Trimming cost V 6 bases and J 3 bases; bases outside gene matches: 10. The CDR3 is 16 residues long. The CDR3 DNA is TGTGCCAGCAGACCCGCTAGCGGGGTCCTGACAGATACGCAGTATTTT. The encoded protein is CASRPASGVLTDTQYF.

This clonotype has a handful of counts. V is TRBV7-9 and J is TRBJ1-2; possible D gene TRBD1, 5 bases. Looked up from germline, CDR1 is SEHNR and CDR2 is FQNEAQ (reference sequence). CDR3 length: 15 amino acids. V dropped 2 bases and J dropped 0 bases, with 10 bases sitting between them. The CDR3 reads CASSLTAGPNYGYTF. In DNA, the CDR3 is TGTGCCAGCAGCTTAACGGCAGGGCCTAACTATGGCTACACCTTC.

This chain connects TRBV6-1 to TRBJ2-5; D is unresolved. With 7 bases removed from V and 3 bases from J, the gap between germline ends came to 6 bases. Per germline, CDR1 MNHNS and CDR2 SASEGT. CDR3 length: 11 residues. The CDR3 region is CASTPKETQYF. The CDR3 DNA sequence: TGTGCCAGCACCCCCAAAGAGACCCAGTACTTC.

This clonotype was seen more than once but under ten times. The V gene is TRBV12-3 or TRBV12-4, the J gene TRBJ2-4; D assignment may be TRBD1 or TRBD2 (5 bases each). The V end was cut by 6 bases, the J end by 1 base, with 16 bases between. The CDR3 consists of 16 residues. CDR3 in amino acids: CASSPTQGPAKNIQYF. For the CDR3, the DNA is TGTGCCAGCAGCCCAACCCAGGGACCCGCCAAAAACATTCAGTACTTC.

This clonotype appeared a single time. The chain couples TRBV7-2 to TRBJ2-5, with unresolved D. The CDR3 is made up of 14 amino acids. V was pared by 4 bases and J by 7 bases, with 16 bases between. From germline, CDR1 is SGHTA and CDR2 FQGNSA. The CDR3 DNA follows: TGTGCCAGCAGCTCCCGACCCGCCTCGGGGACCCAGTACTTC. The encoded protein is CASSSRPASGTQYF.

The rearrangement links TRBV18 to TRBJ1-4; D is unclear. This CDR3 is built from 15 residues. Germline V gene lookup returns CDR1 KGHSH and CDR2 LQKENI. Trimming cost V 3 bases and J 5 bases, with 13 bases left between them. This chain's CDR3 is CASSPGRRTNEKLFF. The DNA for the CDR3 is TGTGCCAGCTCACCTGGCCGTCGGACCAATGAAAAACTGTTTTTT.

The V gene is TRBV2, the J gene TRBJ2-5; D tentatively reads TRBD1 or TRBD2 (5 bases each). This CDR3 contains 14 residues. V was shortened by 0 bases and J by 3 bases, with 8 bases between the two germline ends. Germline V gene lookup returns CDR1 SNHLY and CDR2 FYNNEI. The CDR3 DNA reads TGTGCCAGCAGTGAAGCAGTGGGGGAAGAGACCCAGTACTTC. Its translation is CASSEAVGEETQYF.

This sequence joins TRBV29-1 and TRBJ1-4, with D unresolved. The length of the CDR3 is 13 residues. Trimming cost V 6 bases and J 8 bases, with 16 bases left between them. CDR1 is SQVTM and CDR2 is ANQGSEA in the germline V gene. The CDR3 reads CSVEAASGEKLFF. In nucleotides, the CDR3 is TGCAGCGTGGAGGCAGCGTCGGGGGAAAAACTGTTTTTT. The entire variable domain, with the rest obtained from reference TRBV29-1 and TRBJ1-4, is as follows: SAVISQKPSRDICQRGTSLTIQCQVDSQVTMMFWYRQQPGQSLTLIATANQGSEATYESGFVIDKFPISRPNLTFSTLTVSNMSPEDSSIYLCSVEAASGEKLFFGSGTQLSVL.

This clonotype occurred a few times. The CDR3 loop is CASSIPGQMTDTQYF. The CDR3 DNA is TGTGCCAGCAGTATTCCGGGACAGATGACAGATACGCAGTATTTT. The chain links TRBV6-2 or TRBV6-3 to TRBJ2-3; 7 nucleotides line up with TRBD1. This CDR3 region has 15 residues. J lost 3 bases, V lost 5 bases, and 8 bases had no gene match. The germline gives CDR1 MNHEY, CDR2 SVGEGT.

The chain recombines TRBV4-3 with TRBJ2-1; unclear D gene. Germline CDR1 and CDR2: LGHNA and YSLEER. Trimming pared 2 bases from V and 7 bases from J, leaving 9 bases between. This CDR3 has 13 residues. CDR3 amino acids: CASSQLGLNEQFF. In nucleotides, the CDR3 is TGCGCCAGCAGCCAATTAGGGTTGAATGAGCAGTTCTTC.

The rearrangement links TRBV7-8 to TRBJ2-3; 8 positions match TRBD2. Germline CDR1 reads SGHVS; CDR2 reads FQNEAQ. This CDR3 is 15 amino acids long. Trimming removed 5 bases from V and 0 bases from J; junction bases left unmatched: 4. The CDR3 here is CASSPPSGSTDTQYF. The CDR3 DNA reads as TGTGCCAGCAGCCCTCCTAGCGGGAGCACAGATACGCAGTATTTT.

This clonotype has a handful of counts. This chain uses TRBV29-1 with TRBJ1-2, with D unresolved. Germline CDR1 and CDR2: SQVTM and ANQGSEA. The CDR3 sequence is 11 residues long. The V end was cut by 7 bases, the J end by 8 bases, with 14 bases between. The CDR3 DNA sequence: TGCAGCGACTACCGGGCCTCCGGCTACACCTTC. It encodes CSDYRASGYTF.